The 9 T cell receptor beta chains listed next were all sequenced from one sample in a study of identical twins. One entry per CDR3 protein, called by TCRdb with MiXCR from the 5' RACE reads. The table has 470,000 or so distinct CDR3 sequences, 24% seen once. This sample was also put to use in a study of T cells expressing NK-cell markers.

The sample consisted of CD4+ T cells sorted from blood. The receptors were sampled from a woman between 18 and 29 years old in good health.

The gene calls are TRBV6-5 and TRBJ2-7, with D perhaps matching TRBD2 (7 bases). This CDR3 spans 14 amino acids. V was shortened by 3 bases and J by 4 bases, with 13 bases between the two germline ends. CDR1 and CDR2 from the germline V gene are MNHEY and SVGAGI. CDR3 amino acids: CASSYVGGPYEQYF. CDR3 DNA: TGTGCCAGCAGTTATGTGGGGGGGCCTTACGAGCAGTACTTC.

The chain employs TRBV7-2 and TRBJ1-2, with D uncertain. The CDR3 runs 14 residues. The V and J ends lost 7 bases and 2 bases respectively, with 14 bases between them. Germline values: CDR1 SGHTA, CDR2 FQGNSA. This chain's CDR3 is CASTTMTGNYGYTF. In nucleotides, the CDR3 is TGTGCCAGCACCACAATGACGGGGAACTATGGCTACACCTTC. Full variable domain (outside the CDR3, taken from reference TRBV7-2 and TRBJ1-2): GAGVSQSPSNKVTEKGKDVELRCDPISGHTALYWYRQSLGQGLEFLIYFQGNSAPDKSGLPSDRFSAERTGGSVSTLTIQRTQQEDSAVYLCASTTMTGNYGYTFGSGTRLTVV.

The CDR3 sequence: CASSLNGETYEQYF. As DNA, the CDR3 is TGTGCCAGCAGCTTGAACGGTGAAACCTACGAGCAGTACTTC. This chain uses TRBV5-6 with TRBJ2-7; D gene unclear. V lost 1 base, J lost 2 bases, and 10 bases lay in between. Germline V gene lookup returns CDR1 SGHDT and CDR2 YYEEEE. CDR3 length equals 14 residues.

Only a few counts were recorded for this clonotype. This sequence joins TRBV4-2 and TRBJ1-1, with D hard to call. The ends were cut back, 1 base at V and 0 bases at J, with 12 bases in the middle. The CDR3 loop spans 16 amino acids. CDR1 and CDR2 (germline): LGHNA, YNFKEQ. The CDR3, as DNA: TGTGCCAGCAGCCAAGCCCGCGGGAGTGTGAACACTGAAGCTTTCTTT. Its protein is CASSQARGSVNTEAFF.

V is TRBV6-4 and J is TRBJ2-1; 7 bases map to TRBD2. The trim removed 4 bases at V and 7 bases at J, leaving 7 bases unmatched. The CDR3 contains 14 residues. Germline assignment: CDR1 MRHNA and CDR2 SNTAGT. CDR3 residues: CASSAETSLNEQFF. In DNA, the CDR3 is TGTGCCAGCAGTGCAGAGACTAGCTTGAATGAGCAGTTCTTC.

In DNA, the CDR3 is TGTGCCAGCAGCTTTCCGGGTTCTGGATTCACCGGGGAGCTGTTTTTT. This sequence encodes CASSFPGSGFTGELFF. This chain uses TRBV7-6 with TRBJ2-2, with D unclear. Between the trimmed V and J ends, which lost 3 bases and 4 bases, there was a span of 15 bases. The CDR3 runs 16 residues. The germline CDR1 and CDR2 sequences are SGHVS and FNYEAQ.

This clonotype was seen a handful of times. The rearrangement joins TRBV7-8 to TRBJ1-1; a weak D match, TRBD1 (5 bases). CDR3 length equals 15 residues. Looked up from germline, CDR1 is SGHVS and CDR2 is FQNEAQ. The germline V and J ends were trimmed by 0 bases and 1 base, with 9 bases remaining between them. The CDR3 reads CASSLAWGPNTEAFF. DNA for the CDR3: TGTGCCAGCAGCTTAGCGTGGGGCCCGAACACTGAAGCTTTCTTT.

The V call is TRBV10-3, the J call TRBJ1-1; D possibly corresponds to TRBD1 (6 bases). Germline lookup yields CDR1 ENHRY and CDR2 SYGVKD. V was trimmed by 2 bases and J by 1 base, leaving 14 bases between them. This CDR3 region has 16 residues. CDR3 residues: CAISEPQMTGNTEAFF. DNA for the CDR3: TGTGCCATCAGTGAGCCCCAAATGACAGGGAACACTGAAGCTTTCTTT.

The V gene is TRBV20-1, the J gene TRBJ2-5, with 7 bases identical to TRBD1. The CDR3 extends over 13 amino acids. The germline CDR1 and CDR2 sequences are DFQATT and SNEGSKA (reference sequence). Unmatched junction bases numbered 6, after V lost 3 bases and J lost 5 bases. CDR3 nucleotides: TGCAGTGCTAGTCGACAGGGCGGCGAGACCCAGTACTTC. It yields the protein CSASRQGGETQYF.